The present T cell receptor beta chain was sequenced within a study of cytomegalovirus exposure and HLA in healthy donors. PCR was performed using 60 Vbeta and 13 Jbeta primers. In the original workflow: The count from a later analysis was some 76 million unique TCR beta chains, some 11 million of them shared. Assay: immunoSEQ multiplex PCR; the TCRdb copy retains only in-frame clones and omits some. Clone size and the V and J calls come from that table; the DNA yielded D and trimming. The table shows roughly 100,000 clones, with approximately 72% occurring only once. This TCR came from a man aged 25 to 45 in good health and CMV-seronegative. Sequencing used PBMCs.

The CDR3 DNA sequence: TGTGCCAGTAGCGGGGTCACCGGGGAGCTGTTTTTT. Its protein product is CASSGVTGELFF. J is TRBJ2-2 and V is TRBV19; D may be TRBD2 (5 bases). The V gene lost 6 bases and the J gene lost 4 bases, with 6 bases spanning the gap. The CDR3 length is 12 residues. Germline V lookup: CDR1 LNHDA, CDR2 SQIVND (reference sequence).